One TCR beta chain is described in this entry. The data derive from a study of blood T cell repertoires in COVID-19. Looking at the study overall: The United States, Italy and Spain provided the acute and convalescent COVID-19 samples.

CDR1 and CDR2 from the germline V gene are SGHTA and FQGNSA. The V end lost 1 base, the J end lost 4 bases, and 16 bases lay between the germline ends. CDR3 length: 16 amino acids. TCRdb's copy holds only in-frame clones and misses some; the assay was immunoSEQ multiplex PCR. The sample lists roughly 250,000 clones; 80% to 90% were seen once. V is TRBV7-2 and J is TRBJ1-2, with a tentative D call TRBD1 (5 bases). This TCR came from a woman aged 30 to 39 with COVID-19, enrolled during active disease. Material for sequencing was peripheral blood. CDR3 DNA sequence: TGTGCCAGCAGCTTAGGGCCCCCCGGGGGGATCTATGGCTACACCTTC. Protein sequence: CASSLGPPGGIYGYTF. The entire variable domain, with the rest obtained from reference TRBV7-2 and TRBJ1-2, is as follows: GAGVSQSPSNKVTEKGKDVELRCDPISGHTALYWYRQSLGQGLEFLIYFQGNSAPDKSGLPSDRFSAERTGGSVSTLTIQRTQQEDSAVYLCASSLGPPGGIYGYTFGSGTRLTVV.